These 16 T cell receptor beta chains originate from one sample sequenced in a study of cytomegalovirus exposure and HLA in healthy donors. PCR was performed using 60 Vbeta and 13 Jbeta primers. Measured with immunoSEQ multiplex PCR; TCRdb has only the in-frame clones, and not every one. The table records roughly 120,000 clones, about 78% of them present only once. Sequencing input: PBMCs. The receptors derive from a woman aged 35 to 49 in good health and CMV-seropositive.

This chain joins TRBV5-4 and TRBJ1-2; 9 nucleotides line up with TRBD1. CDR1 is SGHNT, CDR2 YYREEE, per germline (reference sequence). The CDR3 totals 14 residues. V lost 3 bases and J lost 7; bases outside the gene matches: 7. The CDR3, as DNA: TGTGCCAGCAGCTCCATCACAGGGGGCAGTGGCTACACCTTC. Amino acid sequence: CASSSITGGSGYTF.

As for this clone: The identical CDR3 is also encoded by other nucleotide sequences in the sample. The DNA for the CDR3 is TGTGCCAGCAGCTTACCGGGGGGTAATGAAAAACTGTTTTTT. Translated, it gives CASSLPGGNEKLFF. This rearrangement joins TRBV7-9 to TRBJ1-4, with a tentative D call TRBD1 (5 bases). Trimming left V 2 bases short and J 4 bases short, with 8 bases between. This CDR3 comprises 14 residues. The V gene's germline CDR1 is SEHNR and CDR2 FQNEAQ (reference sequence).

This chain joins TRBV29-1 and TRBJ2-7; the match to TRBD1 covers 11 bases. CDR1 is SQVTM and CDR2 is ANQGSEA in the germline V gene. The junction had 9 bases not matched to a gene; V was cut back by 4 bases and J by 7 bases. The CDR3 consists of 14 residues. The CDR3 protein is CSVGWTGGSYEQYF. The CDR3 region has the DNA TGCAGCGTTGGATGGACAGGGGGCTCTTATGAGCAGTACTTC.

For this clone: The sample carries other DNA sequences with the same CDR3. This rearrangement joins TRBV29-1 to TRBJ1-4, with 7 nucleotides matching TRBD1. From germline, CDR1 is SQVTM and CDR2 ANQGSEA. J gave up 7 bases and V 4 bases, and 3 bases lay outside the gene matches. This CDR3 region has 12 residues. The chain's CDR3 is CSVATGSEKLFF. Written as DNA, the CDR3 is TGCAGCGTTGCGACAGGGAGTGAAAAACTGTTTTTT.

The rearrangement joins TRBV7-2 to TRBJ1-4; D remains ambiguous. Deletions cut 1 base from V and 3 bases from J, with 9 bases between. Germline CDR1 is SGHTA and CDR2 is FQGNSA. The CDR3 runs 15 residues. For the CDR3, the DNA is TGTGCCAGCAGCTTAGTCGCAGGTCCTAATGAAAAACTGTTTTTT. Protein sequence: CASSLVAGPNEKLFF.

The rearrangement joins TRBV5-1 to TRBJ2-1; maybe TRBD1 (5 bases). Per the germline V gene, CDR1 is SGHRS and CDR2 is YFSETQ. The CDR3 covers 14 residues. V lost 4 bases and J lost 9, with 17 bases in between. The CDR3 nucleotides read TGCGCCAGCAGCGGGGCATCAGGGTCGGGTGAGCAGTTCTTC. Protein sequence: CASSGASGSGEQFF.

The V and J genes are TRBV4-3 and TRBJ2-6; D possibly corresponds to TRBD2 (5 bases). Germline CDR1 reads LGHNA; CDR2 reads YSLEER. CDR3 length: 19 residues. V lost 1 base and J 1 base, leaving 17 bases between the germline ends. CDR3 residues: CASSQGRVVLESGANVLTF. CDR3 nucleotides: TGCGCCAGCAGCCAAGGGCGGGTGGTGTTAGAATCTGGGGCCAACGTCCTGACTTTC.

V usage is TRBV5-4 and J usage is TRBJ1-2; weak D call: TRBD1 (6 bases). The germline V gene has CDR1 SGHNT and CDR2 YYREEE (reference sequence). V was trimmed by 3 bases and J by 3 bases, leaving 9 bases between them. The CDR3 loop spans 13 amino acids. The CDR3 protein is CASSSQGDYGYTF. In DNA form, the CDR3 reads TGTGCCAGCAGCTCACAGGGAGACTATGGCTACACCTTC.

The gene calls are TRBV29-1 and TRBJ1-1, with D perhaps TRBD1 (5 bases). CDR3 length: 13 residues. V lost 7 bases and J lost 1, with 13 bases in between. CDR1 is SQVTM, CDR2 ANQGSEA, per germline. The CDR3 spells CSGHQGRNTEAFF. CDR3 nucleotides: TGCAGCGGCCACCAGGGTAGGAACACTGAAGCTTTCTTT.

V is TRBV4-1 and J is TRBJ1-1, with 9 nucleotides matching TRBD1. V lost 4 bases to trimming and J lost 3 bases; unmatched junction nucleotides: 3. The CDR3 loop spans 14 amino acids. Per germline, CDR1 MGHRA and CDR2 YSYEKL. CDR3 sequence (DNA): TGCGCCAGCAGCCCCCGACAGGGGGACACTGAAGCTTTCTTT. As protein: CASSPRQGDTEAFF.

The gene calls are TRBV15 and TRBJ2-3; D gene unclear. Germline values: CDR1 LNHNV, CDR2 YYDKDF (reference sequence). The CDR3 has 15 amino acids. V was pared by 2 bases and J by 6 bases, with 15 bases between. The CDR3 spells CATSRSPREADTQYF. The CDR3 region has the DNA TGTGCCACCAGCAGATCCCCTCGAGAGGCGGATACGCAGTATTTT.

This clone was seen a few times. V is TRBV10-3 and J is TRBJ1-1; a weak D match, TRBD1 (5 bases). Germline CDR1 reads ENHRY; CDR2 reads SYGVKD. V gave up 4 bases and J gave up 3 bases, with 15 bases separating them. This CDR3 region has 15 residues. DNA of the CDR3: TGTGCCATCAGTGCCGTCAGGGAGGGATACACTGAAGCTTTCTTT. Amino acids: CAISAVREGYTEAFF.

As concerns this clone: Additional DNA sequences in this sample encode the identical CDR3. The chain combines TRBV18 with TRBJ1-3; 7 nucleotides align to TRBD1. Trimming removed 6 bases from V and 1 base from J; junction bases left unmatched: 3. CDR1 is KGHSH and CDR2 is LQKENI in the germline V gene. The CDR3 totals 14 residues. In DNA, the CDR3 is TGTGCCAGCTCGCGGGACAGTTCTGGAAACACCATATATTTT. Protein product: CASSRDSSGNTIYF.

The chain links TRBV6-1 to TRBJ1-2, with a weak D call TRBD1 (6 bases). This CDR3 has 15 amino acids. CDR1 is MNHNS, CDR2 SASEGT, per germline. With 8 bases removed from V and 4 bases from J, the gap between germline ends came to 20 bases. CDR3 DNA sequence: TGTGCCAGCCAGACAGGAATCGGCAACTTCTATGGCTACACCTTC. As protein: CASQTGIGNFYGYTF.

The CDR3 protein is CASTLGWGGYGYTF. The CDR3 coding sequence is TGTGCCAGCACCTTGGGGTGGGGAGGCTATGGCTACACCTTC. The rearrangement uses TRBV2 and TRBJ1-2; the D is unclear. The CDR3 runs to 14 residues. In germline, CDR1 is SNHLY, CDR2 FYNNEI. V was clipped by 7 bases and J by 4 bases, with 16 bases between them.

The chain combines TRBV19 with TRBJ1-5; no reliable D call. V lost 4 bases and J 3 bases, leaving 4 bases between the germline ends. Germline lookup yields CDR1 LNHDA and CDR2 SQIVND (reference sequence). The CDR3 sequence is 12 residues long. The CDR3 sequence: CASSSYNQPQHF. The DNA for the CDR3 is TGTGCCAGTAGTAGCTACAATCAGCCCCAGCATTTT.